Included here is one T cell receptor beta chain sequence, with context. Sequence at one end of the junction differs from germline and may be a read error. This sample was taken from a study of cytomegalovirus exposure and HLA in healthy donors. A multiplex PCR was run with 60 Vbeta primers and 13 Jbeta primers. The protocol was immunoSEQ multiplex PCR, while the TCRdb copy is restricted to in-frame clones and leaves out a portion. The repertoire holds 150,000 to 200,000 clones, about four fifths seen once, with around 5.9% in the top ten. This TCR came from a woman in her 30s in good health and CMV-seropositive. Source material: PBMCs.

This CDR3 reads CASSPWGRDYGYPF. As DNA, the CDR3 is TGTGCCAGCAGCCCGTGGGGCCGGGACTATGGCTACCCCTTC. The chain joins TRBV5-6 to TRBJ1-2; weak D call: TRBD1 (5 bases). CDR3 length equals 14 residues. Germline lookup yields CDR1 SGHDT and CDR2 YYEEEE.